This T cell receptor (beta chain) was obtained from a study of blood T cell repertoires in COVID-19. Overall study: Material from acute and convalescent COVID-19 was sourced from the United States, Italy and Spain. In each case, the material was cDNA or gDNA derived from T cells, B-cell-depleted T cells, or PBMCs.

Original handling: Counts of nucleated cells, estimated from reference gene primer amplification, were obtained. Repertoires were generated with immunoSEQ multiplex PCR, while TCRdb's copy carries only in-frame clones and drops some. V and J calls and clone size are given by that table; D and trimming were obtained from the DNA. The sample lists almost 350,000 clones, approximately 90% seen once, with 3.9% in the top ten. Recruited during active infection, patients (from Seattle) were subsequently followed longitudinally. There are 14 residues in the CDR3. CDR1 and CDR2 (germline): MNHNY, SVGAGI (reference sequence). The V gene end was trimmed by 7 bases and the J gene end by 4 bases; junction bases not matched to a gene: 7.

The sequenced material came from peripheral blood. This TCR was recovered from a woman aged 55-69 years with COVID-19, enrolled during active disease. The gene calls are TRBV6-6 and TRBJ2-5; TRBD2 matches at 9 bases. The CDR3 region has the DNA TGTGCCAGCATGCGGGGGGGGGCGAGAGAGACCCAGTACTTC. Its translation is CASMRGGARETQYF.